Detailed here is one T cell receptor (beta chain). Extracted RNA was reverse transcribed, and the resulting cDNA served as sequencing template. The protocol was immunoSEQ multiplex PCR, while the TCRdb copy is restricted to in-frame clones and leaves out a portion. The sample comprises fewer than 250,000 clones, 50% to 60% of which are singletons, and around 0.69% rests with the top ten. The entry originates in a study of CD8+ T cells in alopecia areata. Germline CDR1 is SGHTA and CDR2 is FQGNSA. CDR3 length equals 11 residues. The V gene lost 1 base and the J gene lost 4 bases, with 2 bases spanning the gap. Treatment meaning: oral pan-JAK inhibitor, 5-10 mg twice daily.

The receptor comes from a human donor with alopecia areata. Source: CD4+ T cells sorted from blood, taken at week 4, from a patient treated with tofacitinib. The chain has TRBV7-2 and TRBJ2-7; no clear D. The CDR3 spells CASSLEYEQYF. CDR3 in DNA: TGTGCCAGCAGCTTAGAGTACGAGCAGTACTTC.